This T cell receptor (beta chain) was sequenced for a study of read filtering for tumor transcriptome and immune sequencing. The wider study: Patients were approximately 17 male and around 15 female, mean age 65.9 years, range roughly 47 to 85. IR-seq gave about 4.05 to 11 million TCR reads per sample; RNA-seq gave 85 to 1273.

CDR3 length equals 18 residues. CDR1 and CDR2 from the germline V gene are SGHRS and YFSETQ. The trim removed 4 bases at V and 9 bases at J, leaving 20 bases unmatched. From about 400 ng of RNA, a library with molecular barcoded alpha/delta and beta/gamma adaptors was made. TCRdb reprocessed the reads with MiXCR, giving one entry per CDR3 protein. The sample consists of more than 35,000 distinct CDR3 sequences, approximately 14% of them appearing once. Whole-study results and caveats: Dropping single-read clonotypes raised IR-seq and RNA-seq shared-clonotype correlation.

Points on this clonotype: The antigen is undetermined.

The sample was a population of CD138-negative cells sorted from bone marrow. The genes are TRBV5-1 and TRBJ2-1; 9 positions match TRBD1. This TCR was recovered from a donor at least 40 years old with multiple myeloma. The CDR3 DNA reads TGCGCCAGCAGCGCACCAAGCCAACAGGGGGCGCGTCTCAGTGAGCAGTTCTTC. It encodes CASSAPSQQGARLSEQFF.